The next 29 T cell receptor beta chains were all read from a single sample in a study of breast tumors, draining lymph nodes, adjacent tissues. Axillary draining lymph nodes of breast cancer patients supplied the node samples. TCRdb itself ran the multiplex PCR reads through MiXCR, one entry per CDR3 protein. The data contain about 180,000 distinct CDR3 sequences, roughly 30% of them seen just once; the ten biggest clones take up 4% to 5.5%. Sequenced sample: axillary lymph node tissue. Receptor source: a female donor with breast cancer. Some clones in this sample may be carry-over from other donors' samples.

Concerning this clonotype: One junction end does not reproduce the germline sequence, and a read error may be involved. This chain uses TRBV7-8 with TRBJ2-6; no clear D. The CDR3 spans 13 residues. Germline V CDR1 and CDR2: SGHVS, FQNEAQ. The chain's CDR3 is CASSLDMTDVPTF. The CDR3 nucleotides read TGTGCCAGCAGCCTCGATATGACGGACGTCCCGACTTTC.

This clonotype was picked up a small number of times. The rearrangement uses TRBV28 and TRBJ2-3; 7 nucleotides match TRBD1. CDR1 and CDR2 (germline): MDHEN, SYDVKM. Germline trimming cut 4 bases from V and 8 bases from J; bases unmatched to any gene: 12. The CDR3 runs to 15 residues. The CDR3 sequence is CASSSPATGQGTQYF. The CDR3, as DNA: TGTGCCAGCAGTTCGCCTGCGACAGGGCAGGGTACGCAGTATTTT.

The chain employs TRBV7-9 and TRBJ1-2, with 7 nucleotides matching TRBD1. This CDR3 contains 15 residues. V shed 4 bases and J 2 bases; nucleotides not matched to a gene: 7. Germline CDR1 SEHNR, CDR2 FQNEAQ (reference sequence). The CDR3 sequence: CASSSSGTANYGYTF. CDR3 sequence (DNA): TGTGCCAGCAGCTCGTCCGGGACAGCCAACTATGGCTACACCTTC.

The table lists this clonotype with many counts. The genes are TRBV7-3 and TRBJ2-3, with 9 bases that match TRBD1. Per germline, CDR1 SGHTA and CDR2 FQGTGA. After removal of 2 bases from V and 3 bases from J, the junction contained 3 bases not matched to a gene. The CDR3 spans 15 residues. CDR3 in DNA: TGTGCCAGCAGCTTAGGACAGGGGCAGACAGATACGCAGTATTTT. Protein product: CASSLGQGQTDTQYF.

There are a few counts of this clonotype. J is TRBJ2-3 and V is TRBV27; 8 nucleotides align to TRBD2. The germline V gene has CDR1 MNHEY and CDR2 SMNVEV (reference sequence). V trimming: 5 bases; J trimming: 4 bases; junction bases outside the gene matches: 5. The CDR3 has 14 amino acids. CDR3 sequence (DNA): TGTGCCAGCAGTACCTTTAGCGGGGCAGATACGCAGTATTTT. This codes for CASSTFSGADTQYF.

This clonotype was observed many times. This rearrangement joins TRBV12-3 or TRBV12-4 to TRBJ2-5, with D maybe TRBD1 (6 bases). V was pared by 2 bases and J by 2 bases, with 9 bases between. The CDR3 consists of 14 residues. The CDR3 DNA sequence: TGTGCCAGCAGTTTAATGACAGGACAAGAGACCCAGTACTTC. Encoded protein: CASSLMTGQETQYF.

The sample holds many counts of this clonotype. V and J are TRBV7-9 and TRBJ2-7; no reliable D call. There are 16 residues in the CDR3. Germline V gene lookup returns CDR1 SEHNR and CDR2 FQNEAQ (reference sequence). V lost 4 bases, J lost 0 bases, and 16 bases lay in between. The CDR3 region has the DNA TGTGCCAGCAGCTCCAATCAAATAGGGCACTCCTACGAGCAGTACTTC. It encodes CASSSNQIGHSYEQYF.

The table lists this clonotype with many counts. The chain recombines TRBV30 with TRBJ1-5; 10 nucleotides line up with TRBD1. V lost 5 bases, J lost 10 bases, and 11 bases stayed unmatched. There are 14 residues in the CDR3. The germline CDR1 and CDR2 sequences are GTSNPN and SVGIG (reference sequence). The CDR3 here is CAWERWDRGPPQHF. The CDR3 DNA follows: TGTGCCTGGGAAAGGTGGGACAGGGGTCCTCCCCAGCATTTT.

The J gene is TRBJ2-5, the V gene TRBV9; TRBD2 matches at 16 bases. The germline V gene encodes CDR1 SGDLS and CDR2 YYNGEE. With 3 bases clipped from V and 0 bases from J, the junction kept 2 bases outside the gene matches. This CDR3 contains 17 residues. The CDR3 spells CASSGGTSGGDQETQYF. The CDR3 nucleotides read TGTGCCAGCAGCGGGGGGACTAGCGGGGGGGACCAAGAGACCCAGTACTTC.

On this clonotype itself: A read error may account for a junction end that differs from germline. The chain combines TRBV10-1 with TRBJ2-7; 8 nucleotides agree with TRBD1. Germline V gene lookup returns CDR1 WNHNN and CDR2 SYGVQD (reference sequence). The CDR3 extends over 14 amino acids. DNA for the CDR3: TGCGCCAGCAGTGACTCGGCAGGGGGCGAAGAGAACCTATTC. Its translation is CASSDSAGGEENLF.

This clonotype turned up a few times. This rearrangement joins TRBV3-1 to TRBJ2-2; 10 positions agree with TRBD1. The germline gives CDR1 LGHDT, CDR2 YNNKEL (reference sequence). The CDR3 has 15 amino acids. J was trimmed by 1 base and V by 4 bases; bases with no gene match: 0. CDR3 protein: CASSRDRGNTGELFF. The CDR3 bases are TGTGCCAGCAGCCGGGACAGGGGGAACACCGGGGAGCTGTTTTTT.

This sequence joins TRBV7-2 and TRBJ1-6; 9 bases fit TRBD1. The ends lost 2 bases at V and 8 bases at J; junction bases unmatched: 7. Germline V CDR1 and CDR2: SGHTA, FQGNSA. CDR3 length: 16 amino acids. The chain's CDR3 is CASSLRQGETDSPLHF. The CDR3 bases are TGTGCCAGCAGCTTAAGACAGGGGGAAACAGATTCACCCCTCCACTTT. Based on the CDR3 plus reference TRBV7-2 and TRBJ1-6, the full variable domain is GAGVSQSPSNKVTEKGKDVELRCDPISGHTALYWYRQSLGQGLEFLIYFQGNSAPDKSGLPSDRFSAERTGGSVSTLTIQRTQQEDSAVYLCASSLRQGETDSPLHFGNGTRLTVT.

V gene TRBV7-2 combines with J gene TRBJ2-3; 12 bases align to TRBD2. The CDR3 extends over 20 amino acids. Germline V gene lookup returns CDR1 SGHTA and CDR2 FQGNSA. Unmatched junction bases numbered 22, after V lost 5 bases and J lost 7 bases. The CDR3 protein is CASSPYLAGGPGYLGNTQYF. In nucleotides, the CDR3 is TGTGCCAGCAGCCCATACCTAGCGGGAGGGCCTGGATACCTCGGAAATACGCAGTATTTT.

This clonotype has a count of ten or more. This chain connects TRBV2 to TRBJ1-2; no clear D gene. The CDR3 contains 14 residues. Germline V lookup: CDR1 SNHLY, CDR2 FYNNEI. V was pared by 8 bases and J by 3 bases, with 16 bases between. The CDR3 sequence: CASYEPTVDYGYTF. The CDR3 DNA reads as TGTGCCAGCTACGAGCCCACTGTAGACTATGGCTACACCTTC.

This clonotype occurred many times. This chain connects TRBV7-6 to TRBJ1-4, with 7 bases fitting TRBD1. This CDR3 is built from 15 residues. J gave up 3 bases and V 4 bases, and 5 bases lay outside the gene matches. The germline gives CDR1 SGHVS, CDR2 FNYEAQ. The CDR3 DNA follows: TGTGCCAGCAGCTCCCTGACAGGGTCTAATGAAAAACTGTTTTTT. It is translated as CASSSLTGSNEKLFF.

The V call is TRBV7-8, the J call TRBJ2-5; tentatively, D is TRBD1 or TRBD2 (5 bases each). Trimming cost V 2 bases and J 4 bases, with 8 bases left between them. The germline V gene encodes CDR1 SGHVS and CDR2 FQNEAQ. The CDR3 is 13 amino acids. The CDR3 region is CASSLWGTETQYF. The CDR3 DNA follows: TGTGCCAGCAGCTTATGGGGGACAGAGACCCAGTACTTC.

In this sample, this clonotype turned up many times. The chain joins TRBV20-1 to TRBJ1-2, with 8 positions matching TRBD1. V shed 1 base, J shed 5 bases, and the junction held 3 bases outside the gene matches. Germline V lookup: CDR1 DFQATT, CDR2 SNEGSKA (reference sequence). The CDR3 runs to 13 residues. For the CDR3, the DNA is TGCAGTGCTAGAGTGGGGACAGGATATGGCTACACCTTC. This encodes CSARVGTGYGYTF.

This clonotype came up many times. V is TRBV6-1 and J is TRBJ2-7; D uncertain. The germline V gene encodes CDR1 MNHNS and CDR2 SASEGT. Trimming took 2 bases from V and 7 from J, leaving 6 bases between them. This CDR3 comprises 11 residues. The CDR3 sequence is CASSEWGEQYF. In DNA, the CDR3 is TGTGCCAGCAGTGAATGGGGAGAGCAGTACTTC.

The rearrangement joins TRBV12-5 to TRBJ2-1; 7 bases line up with TRBD1. V shed 8 bases and J 4 bases; nucleotides not matched to a gene: 8. The CDR3 runs to 14 residues. Germline loops: CDR1 LGHNT, CDR2 FRNRAP. In DNA form, the CDR3 reads TGTGCTAGTAGAGGGCAGGGGGAATACAATGAGCAGTTCTTC. Translating it yields CASRGQGEYNEQFF. The full variable domain, with the rest looked up from reference TRBV12-5 and TRBJ2-1, is DARVTQTPRHKVTEMGQEVTMRCQPILGHNTVFWYRQTMMQGLELLAYFRNRAPLDDSGMPKDRFSAEMPDATLATLKIQPSEPRDSAVYFCASRGQGEYNEQFFGPGTRLTVL.

The chain links TRBV2 to TRBJ1-1, with TRBD1 as a possible D gene (5 bases). Germline V gives CDR1 SNHLY, CDR2 FYNNEI. Trimming removed 5 bases from V and 1 base from J, with 11 bases in between. CDR3 size: 14 residues. The chain's CDR3 is CASSKTESNTEAFF. CDR3 nucleotide sequence: TGTGCCAGCAGTAAGACAGAGTCGAACACTGAAGCTTTCTTT.

The J gene is TRBJ1-2, the V gene TRBV6-1; TRBD1 might be the D (5 bases). Trimming shortened V by 11 bases and J by 8 bases, and 18 bases separated the two germline ends. The CDR3 is made up of 12 amino acids. Germline V gene data show CDR1 as MNHNS and CDR2 as SASEGT. CDR3 in DNA: TGTGCCGACCGGGACGCCTCGGTCGGCTACACCTTC. Translating gives CADRDASVGYTF.

The sample holds one count of this clonotype. The gene calls are TRBV9 and TRBJ2-3, with D maybe TRBD2 (5 bases). Germline CDR1 is SGDLS and CDR2 is YYNGEE. V was pared by 1 base and J by 11 bases, with 23 bases between. The length of the CDR3 is 16 residues. CDR3 in amino acids: CASSVTVEGRYNEQYF. CDR3 nucleotide sequence: TGTGCCAGCAGCGTAACGGTCGAGGGCAGGTACAATGAGCAGTATTTT.

V is TRBV7-9 and J is TRBJ1-4, with TRBD1 identical over 7 bases. From germline, CDR1 is SEHNR and CDR2 FQNEAQ (reference sequence). V lost 4 bases, J lost 5 bases, and 10 bases stayed unmatched. The CDR3 runs to 16 residues. CDR3 sequence: CASSSERGRGNEKLFF. DNA of the CDR3: TGTGCCAGCAGCTCCGAAAGGGGGCGGGGCAATGAAAAACTGTTTTTT.

The rearrangement links TRBV6-6 to TRBJ2-2; D is possibly TRBD2 (7 bases). Germline CDR1 MNHNY, CDR2 SVGAGI (reference sequence). There are 16 residues in the CDR3. The ends were cut back, 5 bases at V and 4 bases at J, with 17 bases in the middle. CDR3 sequence: CASSHLDGGPTGELFF. The CDR3 DNA is TGTGCCAGCAGTCACTTGGACGGGGGGCCCACCGGGGAGCTGTTTTTT.

Note on this clonotype: Sequence at one end of the junction differs from germline and may be a read error. The chain links TRBV7-2 to TRBJ1-4; perhaps TRBD1 as D (6 bases). This CDR3 has 16 residues. CDR1 and CDR2 (germline): SGHTA, FQGNSA. The CDR3 nucleotides read TGTGCCAGCAGCGGCCGTCAGGGGTGGGGAGACACTGAACCTTTCTTT. As protein: CASSGRQGWGDTEPFF.

The J gene is TRBJ1-2, the V gene TRBV27; TRBD1 is a possible D gene (6 bases). Looked up from germline, CDR1 is MNHEY and CDR2 is SMNVEV (reference sequence). Trimming shortened V by 6 bases and J by 5 bases, and 19 bases separated the two germline ends. The CDR3 runs to 15 residues. The CDR3 reads CASRKRGPARYGYTF. CDR3 sequence (DNA): TGTGCCAGCAGAAAGCGGGGGCCGGCCCGTTATGGCTACACCTTC.

This chain joins TRBV9 and TRBJ2-5; 10 nucleotides align to TRBD1. V lost 3 bases and J lost 4; bases outside the gene matches: 6. This CDR3 is 15 amino acids long. CDR1 is SGDLS, CDR2 YYNGEE, per germline. CDR3 in amino acids: CASSARQGAGETQYF. Written as DNA, the CDR3 is TGTGCCAGCAGCGCTAGACAGGGGGCTGGAGAGACCCAGTACTTC.

Details on this clonotype: The CDR3 ends on some other residue instead of the conserved phenylalanine or tryptophan, so this is likely a read error. It is unclear where the CDR3 begins or ends on the DNA, so no DNA is shown, and the CDR3 is as TCRdb lists it. The chain has TRBV25-1 and TRBJ1-1. Germline values: CDR1 MGHDK, CDR2 SYGVNS. The CDR3 contains 9 residues when both ends are counted. The CDR3 reads CASSGNSFL.

Remarks on this clonotype: A read error may produce the germline difference seen at one junction end. The chain employs TRBV20-1 and TRBJ2-7; TRBD1 aligns across 12 bases. The CDR3 spans 17 residues. CDR1 and CDR2 from the germline V gene are DFQATT and SNEGSKA (reference sequence). The CDR3 region is CSATPPGDRGPRYGQYF. In DNA form, the CDR3 reads TGCAGTGCAACCCCTCCCGGGGACAGGGGGCCCCGCTACGGGCAGTACTTC.